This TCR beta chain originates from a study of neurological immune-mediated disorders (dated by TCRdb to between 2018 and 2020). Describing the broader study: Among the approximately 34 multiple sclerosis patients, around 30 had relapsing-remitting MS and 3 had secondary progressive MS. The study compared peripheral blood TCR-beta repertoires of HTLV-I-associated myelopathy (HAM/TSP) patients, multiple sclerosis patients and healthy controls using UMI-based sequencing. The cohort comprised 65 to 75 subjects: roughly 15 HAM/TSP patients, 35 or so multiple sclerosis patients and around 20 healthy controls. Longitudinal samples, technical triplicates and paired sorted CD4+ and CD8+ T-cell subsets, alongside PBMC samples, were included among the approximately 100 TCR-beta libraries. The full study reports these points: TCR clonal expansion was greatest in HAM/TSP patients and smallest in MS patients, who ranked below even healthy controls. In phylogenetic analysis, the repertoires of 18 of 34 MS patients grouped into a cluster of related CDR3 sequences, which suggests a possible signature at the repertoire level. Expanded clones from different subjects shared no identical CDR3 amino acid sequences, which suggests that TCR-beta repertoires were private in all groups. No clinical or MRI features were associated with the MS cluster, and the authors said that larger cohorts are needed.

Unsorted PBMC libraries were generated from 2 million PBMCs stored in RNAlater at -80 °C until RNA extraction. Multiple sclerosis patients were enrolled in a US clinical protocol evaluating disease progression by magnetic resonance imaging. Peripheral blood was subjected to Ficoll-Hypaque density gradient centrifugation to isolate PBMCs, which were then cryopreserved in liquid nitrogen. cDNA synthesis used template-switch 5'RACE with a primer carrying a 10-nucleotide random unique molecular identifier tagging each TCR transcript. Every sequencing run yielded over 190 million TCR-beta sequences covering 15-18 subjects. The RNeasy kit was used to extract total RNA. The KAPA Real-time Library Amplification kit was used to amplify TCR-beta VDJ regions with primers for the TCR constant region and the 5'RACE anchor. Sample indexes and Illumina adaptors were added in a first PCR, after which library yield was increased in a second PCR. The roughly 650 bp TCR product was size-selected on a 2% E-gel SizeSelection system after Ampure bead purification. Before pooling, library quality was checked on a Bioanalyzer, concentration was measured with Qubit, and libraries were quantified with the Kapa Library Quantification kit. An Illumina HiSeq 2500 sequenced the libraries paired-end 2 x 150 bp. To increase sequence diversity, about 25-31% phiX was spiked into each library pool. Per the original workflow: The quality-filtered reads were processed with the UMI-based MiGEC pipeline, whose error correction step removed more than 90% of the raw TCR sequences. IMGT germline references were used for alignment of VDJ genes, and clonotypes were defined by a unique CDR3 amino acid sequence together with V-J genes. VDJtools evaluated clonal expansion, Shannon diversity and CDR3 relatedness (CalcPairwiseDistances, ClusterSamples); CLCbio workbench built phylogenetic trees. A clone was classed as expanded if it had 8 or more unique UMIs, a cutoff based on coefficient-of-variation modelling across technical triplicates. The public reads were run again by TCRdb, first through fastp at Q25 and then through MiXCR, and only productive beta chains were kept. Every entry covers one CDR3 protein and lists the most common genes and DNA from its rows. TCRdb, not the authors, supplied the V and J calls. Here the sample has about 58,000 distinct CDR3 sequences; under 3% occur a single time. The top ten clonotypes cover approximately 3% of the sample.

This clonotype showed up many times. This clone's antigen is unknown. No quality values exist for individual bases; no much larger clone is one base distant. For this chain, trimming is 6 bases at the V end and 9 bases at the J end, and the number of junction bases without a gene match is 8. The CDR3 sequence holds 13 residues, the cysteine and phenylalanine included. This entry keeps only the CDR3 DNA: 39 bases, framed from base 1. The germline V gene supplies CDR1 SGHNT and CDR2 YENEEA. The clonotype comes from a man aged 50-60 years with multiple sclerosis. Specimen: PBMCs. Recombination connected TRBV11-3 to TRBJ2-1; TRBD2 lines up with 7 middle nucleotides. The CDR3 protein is CASRPSGQSEQFF. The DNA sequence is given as TGTGCCAGCAGACCTAGCGGACAAAGTGAGCAGTTCTTC.